This TCR beta chain was sequenced during a study of human T cells and chemical hapten exposure. In the study overall: Patients were mainly female, each with alopecia areata, totalis or universalis. The variation in per-sample TCR yields arose mainly from small differences in pooled library volumes.

Findings and limits, study-wide: PT1 expanded TCR numbers rose with patch test score. DPC sensitization left the count of TCRs above 1 in 1000 unchanged.

CDR1 SEHNR and CDR2 FQNEAQ come from the germline V gene (reference sequence). The V and J ends lost 7 bases and 5 bases respectively, with 14 bases between them. The CDR3 is 13 amino acids. In TCRdb, the RACE reads were re-called with MiXCR into one record per CDR3 protein. Of roughly 38,000 distinct CDR3 sequences listed, around a tenth are singletons. Specified time point: patch test 3, about 24 weeks after DPC sensitization. The treatment is: therapeutic diphenylcyclopropenone sensitization with weekly scalp DPC. The starting material, unfractionated whole blood, was used for total RNA extraction. About this clonotype itself: Its matching antigen is unknown.

This receptor was taken from a man aged 50-59 years with alopecia areata. Some clones in this sample may be carry-over from other donors' samples. Sequences were derived from whole blood, sampled in connection with sensitization to the hapten diphenylcyclopropenone (DPC). V usage is TRBV7-9 and J usage is TRBJ2-5; no firm D call. This CDR3 is CASTPNRVETQYF. The CDR3 DNA reads as TGTGCCAGCACCCCCAATCGGGTCGAGACCCAGTACTTC.